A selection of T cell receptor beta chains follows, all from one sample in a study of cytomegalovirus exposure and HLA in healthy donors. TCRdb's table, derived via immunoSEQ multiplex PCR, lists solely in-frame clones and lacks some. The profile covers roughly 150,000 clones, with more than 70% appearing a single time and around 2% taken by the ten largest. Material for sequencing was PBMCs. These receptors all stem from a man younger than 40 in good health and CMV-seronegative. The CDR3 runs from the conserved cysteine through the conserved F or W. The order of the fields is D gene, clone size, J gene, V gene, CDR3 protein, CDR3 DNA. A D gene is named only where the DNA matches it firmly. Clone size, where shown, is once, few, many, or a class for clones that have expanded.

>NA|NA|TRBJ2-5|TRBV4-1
CASSQVLSETQYF
TGCGCCAGCAGCCAAGTTCTTTCGGAGACCCAGTACTTC
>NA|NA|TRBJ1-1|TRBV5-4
CASSSGGYTEAFF
TGTGCCAGCAGCTCCGGAGGGTACACTGAAGCTTTCTTT
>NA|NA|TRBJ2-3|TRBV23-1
CASSQSGAGFWLGTDTQYF
TGCGCCAGCAGTCAATCGGGGGCTGGGTTCTGGCTTGGGACAGATACGCAGTATTTT
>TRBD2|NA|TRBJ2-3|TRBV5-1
CASSLEGGEDTQYF
TGCGCCAGCAGCTTGGAGGGAGGGGAGGATACGCAGTATTTT
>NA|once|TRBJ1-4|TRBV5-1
CASSEGQSNEKLFF
TGCGCCAGCAGCGAGGGACAATCTAATGAAAAACTGTTTTTT
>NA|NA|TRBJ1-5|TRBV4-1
CASSQSTGSLSNQPQHF
TGCGCCAGCAGCCAATCTACAGGGTCGTTGAGCAATCAGCCCCAGCATTTT
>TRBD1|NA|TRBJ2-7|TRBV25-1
CASTAGTGLYEQYF
TGTGCCAGTACAGCCGGGACAGGGCTTTACGAGCAGTACTTC
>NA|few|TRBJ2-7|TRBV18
CASSPPGTASSYEQYF
TGTGCCAGCTCACCACCGGGTACAGCCAGTTCCTACGAGCAGTACTTC
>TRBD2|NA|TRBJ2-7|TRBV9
CASSLGLAGGEQYF
TGTGCCAGCAGCCTCGGACTAGCGGGAGGCGAGCAGTACTTC
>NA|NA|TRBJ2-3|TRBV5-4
CASRGQTSTDTQYF
TGTGCCAGCCGAGGGCAGACTAGCACAGATACGCAGTATTTT
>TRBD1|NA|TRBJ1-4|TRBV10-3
CATLEGAGSEKLFF
TGTGCCACCTTGGAGGGGGCGGGTAGCGAAAAACTGTTTTTT
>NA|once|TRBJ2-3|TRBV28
CASNRDTLTQYF
TGTGCCAGCAACCGGGACACCCTAACGCAGTATTTT
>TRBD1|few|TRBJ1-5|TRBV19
CASSANPRTGHSNQPQHF
TGTGCCAGTAGTGCCAACCCCCGGACAGGTCATAGCAATCAGCCCCAGCATTTT
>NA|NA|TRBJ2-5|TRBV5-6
CASSGRVQETQYF
TGTGCCAGCAGCGGCAGGGTACAAGAGACCCAGTACTTC
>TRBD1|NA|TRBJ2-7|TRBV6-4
CASSDLQDRGLRMGSYEQYF
TGTGCCAGCAGTGACCTCCAAGACAGGGGGCTGAGGATGGGATCCTACGAGCAGTACTTC
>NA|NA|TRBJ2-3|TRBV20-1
CSALAVNTQYF
TGCAGCGCACTAGCTGTAAATACGCAGTATTTT
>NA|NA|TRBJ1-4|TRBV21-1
CASSGQGALSKAANEKLFF
TGTGCCAGCAGCGGACAGGGGGCGCTTAGTAAGGCCGCTAATGAAAAACTGTTTTTT
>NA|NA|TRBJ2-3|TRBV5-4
CASSLTTYTDTQYF
TGTGCCAGCAGCTTGACTACGTACACAGATACGCAGTATTTT
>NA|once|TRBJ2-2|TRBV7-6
CASSSPGWVGELFF
TGTGCCAGCAGCTCGCCGGGTTGGGTCGGGGAGCTGTTTTTT
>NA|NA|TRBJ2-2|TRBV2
CASKAGDANTGELFF
TGTGCCAGTAAAGCAGGGGACGCGAACACCGGGGAGCTGTTTTTT
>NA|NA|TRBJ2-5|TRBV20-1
CSAAGGGTQYF
TGCAGTGCGGCAGGTGGAGGGACCCAGTACTTC
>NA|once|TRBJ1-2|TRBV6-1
CASKSWQNYGYTF
TGTGCCAGCAAAAGTTGGCAGAACTATGGCTACACCTTC
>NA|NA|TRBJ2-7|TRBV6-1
CASLGYYEQYF
TGTGCCAGCCTAGGATACTACGAGCAGTACTTC
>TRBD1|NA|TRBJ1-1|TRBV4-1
CASSERQGAGTEAFF
TGCGCCAGCAGCGAAAGACAGGGGGCGGGCACTGAAGCTTTCTTT
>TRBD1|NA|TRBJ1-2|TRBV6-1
CAGGQAGYTF
TGTGCCGGAGGACAGGCGGGCTACACCTTC
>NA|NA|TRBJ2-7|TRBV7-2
CASSLGGPYEQYF
TGTGCCAGCAGCTTAGGGGGCCCATACGAGCAGTACTTC
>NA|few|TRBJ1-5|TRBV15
CATRGPNQPQHF
TGTGCCACCCGGGGTCCCAATCAGCCCCAGCATTTT
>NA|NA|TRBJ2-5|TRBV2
CASSEGLRGGGETQYF
TGTGCCAGCAGTGAGGGACTAAGGGGGGGTGGGGAGACCCAGTACTTC
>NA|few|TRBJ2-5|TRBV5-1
CASSPQGAAETQYF
TGCGCCAGCAGCCCCCAAGGGGCCGCCGAGACCCAGTACTTC
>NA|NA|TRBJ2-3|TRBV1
CTSSQVAGDPDTQYF
TGCACCAGCAGCCAGGTAGCGGGAGATCCAGATACGCAGTATTTT
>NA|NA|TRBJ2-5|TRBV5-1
CASSLGPAGETQYF
TGCGCCAGCAGCTTGGGACCCGCGGGAGAGACCCAGTACTTC
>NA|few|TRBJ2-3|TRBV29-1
CSVERRESSGPDTQYF
TGCAGCGTTGAGAGGCGGGAATCCTCGGGGCCAGATACGCAGTATTTT
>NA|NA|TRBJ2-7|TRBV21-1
CASRKVDRGPVDEQYF
TGTGCCAGCCGGAAGGTGGACAGGGGGCCTGTGGATGAGCAGTACTTC
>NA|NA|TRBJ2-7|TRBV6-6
CASSYAGREQYF
TGTGCCAGCAGTTACGCGGGGCGCGAGCAGTACTTC
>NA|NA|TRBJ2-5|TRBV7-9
CASSSGGGGTQETQYF
TGTGCCAGCAGCTCGGGGGGAGGGGGTACACAAGAGACCCAGTACTTC
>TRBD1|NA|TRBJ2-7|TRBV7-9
CASRRTGTGTIYEQYF
TGTGCCAGCAGGCGGACCGGGACAGGAACCATCTACGAGCAGTACTTC
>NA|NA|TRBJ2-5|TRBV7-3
CASSLSGLSGTQYF
TGTGCCAGCAGCTTAAGCGGGCTCTCAGGGACCCAGTACTTC
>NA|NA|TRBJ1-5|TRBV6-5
CASSRQAYSNQPQHF
TGTGCCAGCAGTAGACAGGCCTATAGTAATCAGCCCCAGCATTTT
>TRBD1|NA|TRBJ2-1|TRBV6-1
CASSWTGALYNEQFF
TGTGCCAGCAGTTGGACAGGGGCCCTCTACAATGAGCAGTTCTTC
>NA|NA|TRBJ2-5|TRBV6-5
CASSYIASQTQYF
TGTGCCAGCAGTTACATCGCTAGTCAGACCCAGTACTTC
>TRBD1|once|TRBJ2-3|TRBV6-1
CASSDIGTGNLRTDAQYF
TGTGCCAGCAGTGATATAGGGACAGGGAATCTTCGCACAGATGCGCAGTATTTT
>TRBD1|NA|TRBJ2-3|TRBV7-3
CASSSSPQGAGTDTQYF
TGTGCCAGCAGCTCGTCCCCACAGGGGGCGGGGACAGATACGCAGTATTTT
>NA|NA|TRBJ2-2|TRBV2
CASSAVRGSTGELFF
TGTGCCAGCAGTGCGGTCAGGGGAAGCACCGGGGAGCTGTTTTTT